This TCR beta chain is drawn from a study of beta chain features in type 1 diabetes. This clone appeared a few times. What it binds is not known. Cell sorting via CD45RO/CCR7/CD25/CD127/CD95/CD27 was performed to obtain CD4+ naive, central memory, regulatory and stem cell-like memory cells. Findings and caveats of the study: Researchers reported that naive, central memory and Treg TCRB repertoires appeared more similar in patients than in healthy donors. There were fewer insertions and more deletions at the VDJ junctions of type 1 diabetes patients. Because the template was cDNA, high-expressing cells might be over-represented. Patients with Type 1 diabetes showed moderately but significantly shorter TCRB CDR3s in all four CD4+ subsets.

CDR1 is SEHNR and CDR2 is FQNEAQ in the germline V gene (reference sequence). Trimming took 2 bases from V and 0 from J, leaving 7 bases between them. The CDR3 runs to 14 residues. Expressed TCRB transcripts were sequenced because the entire RNA isolate underwent reverse transcription. Measured with immunoSEQ multiplex PCR; TCRdb has only the in-frame clones, and not every one. The profile shows 550,000 to 850,000 clones, over 10% of them singletons. V gene TRBV7-9 combines with J gene TRBJ1-1, with D hard to call. The sample consisted of naive CD4+ T cells from blood. This clonotype was obtained from a man younger than 30 with type 1 diabetes. The CDR3 region is CASSLLRMNTEAFF. The CDR3 DNA sequence: TGTGCCAGCAGCTTATTACGGATGAACACTGAAGCTTTCTTT.